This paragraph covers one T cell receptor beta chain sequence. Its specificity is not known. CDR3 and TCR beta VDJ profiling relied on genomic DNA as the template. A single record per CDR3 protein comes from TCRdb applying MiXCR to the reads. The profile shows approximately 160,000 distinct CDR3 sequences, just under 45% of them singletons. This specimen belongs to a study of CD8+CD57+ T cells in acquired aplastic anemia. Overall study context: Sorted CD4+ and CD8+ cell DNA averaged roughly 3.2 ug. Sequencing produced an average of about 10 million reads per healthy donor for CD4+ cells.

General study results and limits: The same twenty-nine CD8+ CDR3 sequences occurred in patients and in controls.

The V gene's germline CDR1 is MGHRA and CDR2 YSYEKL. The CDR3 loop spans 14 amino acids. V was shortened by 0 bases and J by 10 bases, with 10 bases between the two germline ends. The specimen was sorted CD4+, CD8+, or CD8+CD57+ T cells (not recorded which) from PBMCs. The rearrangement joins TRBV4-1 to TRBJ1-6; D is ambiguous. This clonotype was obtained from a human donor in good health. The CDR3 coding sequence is TGCGCCAGCAGCCAAGAGTCAAGGATATCACCCCTCCACTTT. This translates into CASSQESRISPLHF.